This T cell receptor beta chain originates from a study of blood T cell repertoires in COVID-19. As for the study in general: Samples representing acute and convalescent COVID-19 were sourced from the United States, Italy and Spain. Sample material is recorded as cDNA or gDNA derived from T cells, B-cell-depleted T cells, or PBMCs.

With V trimmed by 5 bases and J by 7 bases, 13 bases remained unmatched. Germline CDR1 LGHDT, CDR2 YNNKEL (reference sequence). The CDR3 runs 16 residues. Per the original data handling: From reference gene primer amplification, estimates of nucleated cell counts were derived. Produced via immunoSEQ multiplex PCR; TCRdb's table is partial and in-frame only. Clone size and the V and J calls come from that table; the DNA yielded D and trimming. Here the sample spans 50,000 to 65,000 clones, 72% being singletons. The sample was peripheral blood. This sequence originates from a woman in her 70s with COVID-19, enrolled during active disease. The rearrangement uses TRBV3-1 (or the pseudogene TRBV3-2) and TRBJ2-2, with 7 bases that match TRBD2. The CDR3 loop is CASSFRTSPLGGELFF. The CDR3 coding sequence is TGTGCCAGCAGCTTCCGGACTAGTCCTTTAGGCGGGGAGCTGTTTTTT.